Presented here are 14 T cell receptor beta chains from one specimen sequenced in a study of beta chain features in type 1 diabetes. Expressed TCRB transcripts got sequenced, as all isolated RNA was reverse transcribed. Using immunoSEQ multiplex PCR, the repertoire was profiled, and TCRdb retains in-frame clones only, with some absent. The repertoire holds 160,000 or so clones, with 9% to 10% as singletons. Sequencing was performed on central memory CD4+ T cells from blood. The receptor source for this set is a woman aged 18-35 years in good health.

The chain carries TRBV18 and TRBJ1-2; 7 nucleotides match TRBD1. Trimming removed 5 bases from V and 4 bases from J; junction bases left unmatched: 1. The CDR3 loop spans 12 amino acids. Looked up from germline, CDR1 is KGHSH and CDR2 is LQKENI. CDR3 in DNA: TGTGCCAGCTCAGGGGACAGCTATGGCTACACCTTC. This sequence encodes CASSGDSYGYTF.

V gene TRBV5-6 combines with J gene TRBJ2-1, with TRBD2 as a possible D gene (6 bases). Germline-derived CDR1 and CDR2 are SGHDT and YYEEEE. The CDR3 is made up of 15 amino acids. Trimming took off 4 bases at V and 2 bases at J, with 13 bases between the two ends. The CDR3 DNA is TGTGCCAGCAGCCCTGCGGGGAAGACCTACAATGAGCAGTTCTTC. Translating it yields CASSPAGKTYNEQFF.

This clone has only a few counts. The CDR3: CASSPHTGLAGAGTQYF. The CDR3 nucleotides are TGTGCCAGCAGCCCCCATACCGGGCTAGCGGGAGCAGGTACGCAGTATTTT. This chain connects TRBV7-2 to TRBJ2-3, with TRBD2 identical over 10 bases. Germline V gives CDR1 SGHTA, CDR2 FQGNSA. Trimming at V came to 5 bases and at J to 8 bases, leaving 16 bases not matched to a gene. This CDR3 has 17 amino acids.

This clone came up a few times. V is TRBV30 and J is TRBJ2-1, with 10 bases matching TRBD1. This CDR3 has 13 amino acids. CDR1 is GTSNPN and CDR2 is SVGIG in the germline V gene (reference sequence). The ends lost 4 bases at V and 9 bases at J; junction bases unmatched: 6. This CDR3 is CAWNRDRGGEQFF. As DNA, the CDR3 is TGTGCCTGGAACCGGGACAGGGGAGGTGAGCAGTTCTTC.

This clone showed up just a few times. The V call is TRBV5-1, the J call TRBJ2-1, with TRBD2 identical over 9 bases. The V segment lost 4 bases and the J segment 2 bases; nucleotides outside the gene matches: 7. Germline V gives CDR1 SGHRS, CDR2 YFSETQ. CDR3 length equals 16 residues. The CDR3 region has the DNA TGCGCCAGCAGCAGAAATAGCGGGGGAACCTACAATGAGCAGTTCTTC. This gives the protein CASSRNSGGTYNEQFF.

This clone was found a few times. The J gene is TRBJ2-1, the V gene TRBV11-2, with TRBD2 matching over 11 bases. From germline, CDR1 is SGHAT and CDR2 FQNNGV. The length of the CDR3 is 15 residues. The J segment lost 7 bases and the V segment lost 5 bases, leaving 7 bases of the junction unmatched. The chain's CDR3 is CASSPRLAGWNEQFF. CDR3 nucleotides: TGTGCCAGCAGCCCTCGACTAGCGGGATGGAATGAGCAGTTCTTC.

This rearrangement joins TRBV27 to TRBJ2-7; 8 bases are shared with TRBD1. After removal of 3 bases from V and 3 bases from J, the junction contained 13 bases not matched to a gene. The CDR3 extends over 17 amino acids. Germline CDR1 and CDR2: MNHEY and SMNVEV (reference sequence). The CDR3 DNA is TGTGCCAGCAGTTTGTCCAGGGGGCGAACGTTGGACTACGAGCAGTACTTC. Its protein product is CASSLSRGRTLDYEQYF.

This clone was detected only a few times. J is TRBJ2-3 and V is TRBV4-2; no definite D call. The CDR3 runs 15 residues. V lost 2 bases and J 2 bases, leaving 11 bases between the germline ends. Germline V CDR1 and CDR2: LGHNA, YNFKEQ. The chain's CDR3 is CASSQPLSVTDTQYF. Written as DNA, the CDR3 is TGTGCCAGCAGCCAACCCCTATCGGTCACAGATACGCAGTATTTT.

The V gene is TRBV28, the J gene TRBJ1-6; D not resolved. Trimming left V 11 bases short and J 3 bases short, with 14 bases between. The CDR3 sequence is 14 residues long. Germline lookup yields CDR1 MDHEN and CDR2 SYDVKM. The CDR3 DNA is TGTGCCTCAACTTCGGGAAACTATAATTCACCCCTCCACTTT. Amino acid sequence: CASTSGNYNSPLHF.

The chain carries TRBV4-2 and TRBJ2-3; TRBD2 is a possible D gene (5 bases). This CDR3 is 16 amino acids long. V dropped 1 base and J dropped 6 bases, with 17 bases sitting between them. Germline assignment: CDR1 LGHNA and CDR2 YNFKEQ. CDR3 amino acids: CASSQAMGTSGDTQYF. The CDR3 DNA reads TGTGCCAGCAGCCAAGCTATGGGAACTAGTGGGGATACGCAGTATTTT.

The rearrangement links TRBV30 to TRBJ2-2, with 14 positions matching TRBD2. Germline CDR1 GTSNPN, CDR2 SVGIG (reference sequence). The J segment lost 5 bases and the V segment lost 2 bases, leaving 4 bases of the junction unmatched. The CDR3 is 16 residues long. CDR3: CAWSTRLAGGTGELFF. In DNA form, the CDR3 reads TGTGCCTGGAGTACCCGACTAGCGGGAGGGACCGGGGAGCTGTTTTTT.

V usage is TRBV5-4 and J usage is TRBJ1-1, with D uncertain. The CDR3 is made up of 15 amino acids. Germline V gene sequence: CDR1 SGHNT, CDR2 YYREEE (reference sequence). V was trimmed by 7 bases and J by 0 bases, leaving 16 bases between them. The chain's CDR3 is CASFSGGIMNTEAFF. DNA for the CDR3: TGTGCCAGCTTTTCCGGCGGGATCATGAACACTGAAGCTTTCTTT.

This CDR3 is CASSPPSGTGRHEQYF. CDR3 coding DNA: TGTGCCAGCAGCCCTCCCTCCGGGACAGGGCGACACGAGCAGTACTTC. The J gene is TRBJ2-7, the V gene TRBV11-2, with 9 bases matching TRBD1. The trim removed 5 bases at V and 5 bases at J, leaving 13 bases unmatched. CDR3 length equals 16 residues. From germline, CDR1 is SGHAT and CDR2 FQNNGV.

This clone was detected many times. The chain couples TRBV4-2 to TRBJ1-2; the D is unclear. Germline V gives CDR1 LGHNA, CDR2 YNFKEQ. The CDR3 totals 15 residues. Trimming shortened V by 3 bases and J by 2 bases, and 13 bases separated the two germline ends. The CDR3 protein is CASSQTPGNNYGYTF. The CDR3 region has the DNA TGTGCCAGCAGCCAGACCCCGGGGAACAACTATGGCTACACCTTC.